These T cell receptor beta chains were read from a single sample in a study of CD8+ T cells in alopecia areata. Assay used: immunoSEQ multiplex PCR; TCRdb lists only in-frame clones, some missing. This table holds 170,000 or so clones, around three fifths found once. Sequencing used CD8+ T cells sorted from blood, obtained at week 24, from a patient treated with tofacitinib. The receptor source for this set is a human donor with alopecia areata. Both conserved end residues are part of each CDR3. The order of the fields is D gene, clone size, J gene, V gene, CDR3 protein, CDR3 DNA. The D gene is left open where the match is weak. Not every row has a clone size; where given, it reads once, few, many or a size class.

-,many,TRBJ1-2,TRBV2,CATRMDGYTF,TGTGCCACCAGAATGGATGGCTACACCTTC
TRBD2,-,TRBJ2-1,TRBV2,CASRTSGGTPEQFF,TGTGCCAGCAGAACTAGCGGGGGGACCCCAGAGCAGTTCTTC
-,few,TRBJ1-4,TRBV7-9,CASGLEGTPNEKLFF,TGTGCCAGCGGCTTGGAGGGGACTCCAAATGAAAAACTGTTTTTT
-,few,TRBJ1-1,TRBV30,CAWRRGGLAFF,TGTGCCTGGAGGAGGGGGGGTTTAGCTTTCTTT
TRBD2,-,TRBJ2-1,TRBV11-2,CASSGGGSKNEQFF,TGTGCCAGCAGCGGGGGGGGAAGCAAAAATGAGCAGTTCTTC
TRBD1,-,TRBJ2-7,TRBV5-1,CASSLRPGTVYEQYF,TGCGCCAGCAGCCTTCGGCCCGGGACAGTTTACGAGCAGTACTTC
-,-,TRBJ1-1,TRBV7-9,CASSQSTLEAFF,TGTGCCAGCAGCCAAAGCACTCTAGAAGCTTTCTTT
TRBD1,few,TRBJ2-7,TRBV4-1,CASSRGTGGQREQYF,TGCGCCAGCAGCCGCGGGACAGGGGGCCAGCGGGAGCAGTACTTC
TRBD1,-,TRBJ1-2,TRBV7-2,CASSSVRGYDYGYTF,TGTGCCAGCAGCTCGGTCAGGGGGTACGACTATGGCTACACCTTC
-,-,TRBJ1-3,TRBV25-1,CASSESGNTIYF,TGTGCCAGCAGTGAATCTGGAAACACCATATATTTT
TRBD2,-,TRBJ2-7,TRBV9,CASSSSGTKAF,TGTGCCAGCAGCTCGAGCGGGACTAAGGCCTTC
-,-,TRBJ2-1,TRBV7-7,CASSPGRPGVYNEQFF,TGTGCTAGCAGTCCGGGGAGGCCTGGGGTCTACAATGAGCAGTTCTTC
TRBD1,few,TRBJ2-7,TRBV29-1,CSVEWVGQPSYEQYF,TGCAGCGTTGAATGGGTGGGACAGCCGTCCTACGAGCAGTACTTC
-,-,TRBJ1-1,TRBV29-1,CSVVPENTEAFF,TGCAGCGTTGTCCCAGAGAACACTGAAGCTTTCTTT
-,-,TRBJ2-7,TRBV7-9,CASSVIRGKVYEQYF,TGTGCCAGCAGCGTAATTCGGGGTAAGGTTTACGAGCAGTACTTC
-,-,TRBJ1-1,TRBV6-6,CASSPKQGWTEAFF,TGTGCCAGCAGCCCTAAACAGGGCTGGACTGAAGCTTTCTTT
-,few,TRBJ2-1,TRBV14,CASSQETQGTVDEQFF,TGTGCCAGCAGCCAAGAGACCCAGGGGACTGTGGATGAGCAGTTCTTC
TRBD1,-,TRBJ2-7,TRBV15,CATSRADRVPYEQYF,TGTGCCACCAGCAGAGCGGACAGGGTTCCCTACGAGCAGTACTTC
TRBD1,-,TRBJ2-6,TRBV29-1,CSVSGTGHSGANVLTF,TGCAGCGTGTCCGGGACAGGCCACTCTGGGGCCAACGTCCTGACTTTC
-,-,TRBJ2-7,TRBV19,CASSIGGFREQYF,TGTGCCAGTAGTATTGGAGGGTTTAGGGAGCAGTACTTC
-,-,TRBJ1-1,TRBV15,CATSRDKAGSTEAFF,TGTGCCACCAGCAGAGATAAGGCAGGGAGCACTGAAGCTTTCTTT
-,-,TRBJ2-2,TRBV5-6,CASSWGHGTGELFF,TGTGCCAGCAGCTGGGGACACGGAACCGGGGAGCTGTTTTTT
TRBD1,few,TRBJ2-6,TRBV27,CASSLLIRTGSGGANVLTF,TGTGCCAGCAGTTTATTAATCCGGACAGGTAGTGGTGGGGCCAACGTCCTGACTTTC
-,-,TRBJ2-4,TRBV10-3,CAISAPGAKNIQYF,TGTGCCATCAGTGCCCCCGGAGCCAAAAACATTCAGTACTTC
-,few,TRBJ1-4,TRBV7-8,CASSSRQSREKLFF,TGTGCCAGCAGCTCAAGACAGTCTAGGGAAAAACTGTTTTTT
TRBD1,-,TRBJ2-2,TRBV4-2,CASSLDGTDPTGELFF,TGTGCCAGCAGCCTTGACGGGACAGACCCCACCGGGGAGCTGTTTTTT
-,few,TRBJ1-2,TRBV29-1,CSAQAVYGYTF,TGCAGCGCACAGGCCGTCTATGGCTACACCTTC
-,-,TRBJ2-5,TRBV6-6,CASSPFQQETQYF,TGTGCCAGCAGTCCTTTCCAACAAGAGACCCAGTACTTC
-,-,TRBJ2-5,TRBV13,CASSFLTGQETQYF,TGTGCCAGCAGCTTCCTGACAGGACAAGAGACCCAGTACTTC
TRBD2,-,TRBJ2-3,TRBV30,CAWSSSGGVTDTQYF,TGTGCCTGGAGTTCATCGGGAGGAGTGACAGATACGCAGTATTTT
TRBD1,-,TRBJ2-3,TRBV6-1,CATLGQGSTDTQYF,TGTGCCACCCTGGGACAGGGGAGCACAGATACGCAGTATTTT
-,-,TRBJ1-1,TRBV29-1,CSVGPGRFRNTEAFF,TGCAGCGTTGGCCCCGGACGGTTCCGGAACACTGAAGCTTTCTTT
-,few,TRBJ2-5,TRBV15,CATSRGSGSETQYF,TGTGCCACCAGCAGAGGCTCAGGATCAGAGACCCAGTACTTC
-,-,TRBJ2-5,TRBV1,CTSSQSCRGRGKTQYF,TGCACCAGCAGCCAGAGTTGCAGGGGGAGAGGGAAGACCCAGTACTTC
TRBD2,few,TRBJ2-1,TRBV18,CASSPTSRAGGPEQFF,TGTGCCAGCTCACCGACCTCTCGCGCGGGGGGGCCCGAGCAGTTCTTC
TRBD1,-,TRBJ1-5,TRBV7-2,CASSPRDRVTSNQPQHF,TGTGCCAGCAGCCCAAGGGACAGGGTTACCAGCAATCAGCCCCAGCATTTT
-,-,TRBJ2-2,TRBV4-1,CASSQGGGLFF,TGCGCCAGCAGCCAAGGGGGGGGCCTGTTTTTT
-,-,TRBJ2-1,TRBV7-9,CASSSPQFPNEQFF,TGTGCCAGCAGCTCACCTCAATTCCCCAATGAGCAGTTCTTC
-,once,TRBJ2-3,TRBV9,CASSGSGPLTDTQYF,TGTGCCAGCAGCGGTAGCGGCCCCCTCACAGATACGCAGTATTTT
-,once,TRBJ2-1,TRBV27,CASSVASSYNEQFF,TGTGCCAGCAGTGTCGCTAGCTCCTACAATGAGCAGTTCTTC
-,-,TRBJ2-5,TRBV11-2,CASSFGETQYF,TGTGCCAGCAGCTTTGGAGAGACCCAGTACTTC
TRBD2,few,TRBJ2-1,TRBV7-2,CASSLGLAGDNEQFF,TGTGCCAGCAGCTTAGGCCTAGCGGGGGACAATGAGCAGTTCTTC
TRBD1,-,TRBJ1-5,TRBV2,CASWPGTGSNQPQHF,TGTGCCAGCTGGCCCGGGACAGGGAGCAATCAGCCCCAGCATTTT
-,few,TRBJ1-2,TRBV29-1,CSVEDRNYGYTF,TGCAGCGTTGAAGACAGGAACTATGGCTACACCTTC
-,-,TRBJ2-1,TRBV13,CASSSQGREQFF,TGTGCCAGCAGCTCCCAGGGCAGGGAGCAGTTCTTC
-,-,TRBJ2-7,TRBV13,CASSLWGTRRSYEQYF,TGTGCCAGCAGCTTATGGGGGACAAGGCGTTCCTACGAGCAGTACTTC
-,-,TRBJ1-5,TRBV5-1,CASSFRQTNQPQHF,TGCGCCAGCAGCTTTCGACAGACCAATCAGCCCCAGCATTTT
TRBD1,few,TRBJ2-5,TRBV29-1,CSVDGQGALEETQYF,TGCAGCGTTGACGGCCAGGGGGCCTTGGAAGAGACCCAGTACTTC
-,-,TRBJ2-5,TRBV7-9,CASSRPGRLEETQYF,TGTGCCAGCAGCCGTCCTGGGCGGCTAGAAGAGACCCAGTACTTC
-,-,TRBJ1-4,TRBV12-5,CASGLLPNNEKLFF,TGTGCTAGTGGTTTGCTCCCAAACAATGAAAAACTGTTTTTT
-,-,TRBJ1-2,TRBV7-2,CASSLVDSPNYGYTF,TGTGCCAGCAGCTTAGTAGATTCGCCTAACTATGGCTACACCTTC
-,-,TRBJ1-6,TRBV2,CASSEVESSYNSPLHF,TGTGCCAGCAGTGAAGTAGAGAGCTCCTATAATTCACCCCTCCACTTT